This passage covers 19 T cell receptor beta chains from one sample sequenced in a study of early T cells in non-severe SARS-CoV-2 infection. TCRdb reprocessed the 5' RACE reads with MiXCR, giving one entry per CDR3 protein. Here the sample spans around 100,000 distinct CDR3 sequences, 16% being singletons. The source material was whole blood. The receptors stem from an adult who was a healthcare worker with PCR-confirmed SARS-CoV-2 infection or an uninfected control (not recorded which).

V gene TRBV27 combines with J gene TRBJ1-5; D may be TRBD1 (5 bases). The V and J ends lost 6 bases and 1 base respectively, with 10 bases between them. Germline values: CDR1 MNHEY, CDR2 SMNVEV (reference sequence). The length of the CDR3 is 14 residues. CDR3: CASREWGSNQPQHF. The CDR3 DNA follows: TGTGCCAGCAGAGAATGGGGCAGCAATCAGCCCCAGCATTTT.

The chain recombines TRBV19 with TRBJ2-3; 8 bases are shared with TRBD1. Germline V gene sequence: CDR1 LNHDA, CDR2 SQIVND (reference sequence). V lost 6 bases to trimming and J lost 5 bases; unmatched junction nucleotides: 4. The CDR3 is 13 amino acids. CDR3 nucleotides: TGTGCCAGTAGACCACAGGGGGAAGATACGCAGTATTTT. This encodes CASRPQGEDTQYF.

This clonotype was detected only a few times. CDR3 residues: CASSPRLGNYNSPLHF. The CDR3, as DNA: TGTGCCAGCTCACCGCGACTTGGCAATTATAATTCACCCCTCCACTTT. The gene calls are TRBV18 and TRBJ1-6; D call uncertain. Trimming removed 3 bases at V and 4 bases at J, with 13 bases between. The CDR3 consists of 16 residues. From germline, CDR1 is KGHSH and CDR2 LQKENI.

CDR3 DNA sequence: TGTGCCAGCAGCCCGAATTTGAACACTGAAGCTTTCTTT. Translation gives CASSPNLNTEAFF. This chain uses TRBV7-2 with TRBJ1-1; D gene uncertain. The germline V and J ends were trimmed by 5 bases and 0 bases, with 7 bases remaining between them. The CDR3 extends over 13 amino acids. Germline CDR1 is SGHTA and CDR2 is FQGNSA.

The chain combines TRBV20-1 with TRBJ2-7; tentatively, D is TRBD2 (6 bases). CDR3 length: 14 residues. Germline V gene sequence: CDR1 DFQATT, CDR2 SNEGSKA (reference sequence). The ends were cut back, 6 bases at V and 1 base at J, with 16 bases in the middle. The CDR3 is CSAKTGESSYEQYF. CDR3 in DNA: TGCAGTGCAAAAACGGGAGAATCTTCCTACGAGCAGTACTTC.

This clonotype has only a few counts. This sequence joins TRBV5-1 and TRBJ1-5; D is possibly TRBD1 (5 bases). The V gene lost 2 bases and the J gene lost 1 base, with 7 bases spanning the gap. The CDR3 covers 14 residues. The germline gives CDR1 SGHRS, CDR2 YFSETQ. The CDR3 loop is CASSFGGSNQPQHF. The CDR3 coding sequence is TGCGCCAGCAGCTTTGGGGGAAGCAATCAGCCCCAGCATTTT.

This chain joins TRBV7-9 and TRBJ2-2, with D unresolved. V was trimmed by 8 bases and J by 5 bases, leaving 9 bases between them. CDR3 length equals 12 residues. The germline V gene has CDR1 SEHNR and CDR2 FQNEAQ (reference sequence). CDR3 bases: TGTGCCAGCCCTGCAGAGACCGGGGAGCTGTTTTTT. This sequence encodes CASPAETGELFF.

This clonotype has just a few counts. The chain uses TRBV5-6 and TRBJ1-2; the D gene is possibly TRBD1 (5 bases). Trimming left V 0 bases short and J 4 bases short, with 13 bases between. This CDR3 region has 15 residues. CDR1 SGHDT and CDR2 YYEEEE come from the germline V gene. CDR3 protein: CASSLVGRVVYGYTF. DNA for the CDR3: TGTGCCAGCAGCTTGGTTGGCAGGGTGGTCTATGGCTACACCTTC.

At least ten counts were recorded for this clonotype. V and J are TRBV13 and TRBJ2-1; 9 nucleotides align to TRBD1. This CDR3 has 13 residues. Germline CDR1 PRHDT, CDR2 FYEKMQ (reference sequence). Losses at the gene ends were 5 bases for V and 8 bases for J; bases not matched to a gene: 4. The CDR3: CASSPTGGDEQFF. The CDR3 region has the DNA TGTGCCAGCAGCCCCACAGGGGGCGATGAGCAGTTCTTC.

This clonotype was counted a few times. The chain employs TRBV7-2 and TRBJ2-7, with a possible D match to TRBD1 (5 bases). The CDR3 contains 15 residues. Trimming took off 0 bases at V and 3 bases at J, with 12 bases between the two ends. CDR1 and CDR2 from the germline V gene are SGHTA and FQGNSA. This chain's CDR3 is CASSLAPQGLYEQYF. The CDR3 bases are TGTGCCAGCAGCTTAGCCCCCCAGGGTCTCTACGAGCAGTACTTC. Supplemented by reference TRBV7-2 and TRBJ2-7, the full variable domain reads GAGVSQSPSNKVTEKGKDVELRCDPISGHTALYWYRQSLGQGLEFLIYFQGNSAPDKSGLPSDRFSAERTGGSVSTLTIQRTQQEDSAVYLCASSLAPQGLYEQYFGPGTRLTVT.

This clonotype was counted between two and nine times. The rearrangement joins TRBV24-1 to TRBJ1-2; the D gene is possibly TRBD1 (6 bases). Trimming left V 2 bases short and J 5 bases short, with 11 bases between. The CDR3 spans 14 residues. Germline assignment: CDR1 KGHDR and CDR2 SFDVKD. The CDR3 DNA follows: TGTGCCACCAGTGATTCTGCAGGGGTTTATGGCTACACCTTC. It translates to CATSDSAGVYGYTF.

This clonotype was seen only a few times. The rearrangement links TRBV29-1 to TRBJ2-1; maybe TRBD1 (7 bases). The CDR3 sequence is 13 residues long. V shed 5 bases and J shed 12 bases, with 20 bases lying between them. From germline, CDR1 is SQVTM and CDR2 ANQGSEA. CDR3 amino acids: CSVHRGGQVGQFF. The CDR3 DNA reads TGCAGCGTTCACAGGGGAGGTCAGGTCGGGCAGTTCTTC.

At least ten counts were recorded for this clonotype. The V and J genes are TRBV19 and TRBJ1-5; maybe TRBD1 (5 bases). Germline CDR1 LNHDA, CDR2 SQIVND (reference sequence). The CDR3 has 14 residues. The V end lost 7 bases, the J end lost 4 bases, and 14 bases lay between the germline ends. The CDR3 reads CASTKQGLNQPQHF. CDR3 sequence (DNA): TGTGCCAGTACGAAGCAGGGCCTAAATCAGCCCCAGCATTTT.

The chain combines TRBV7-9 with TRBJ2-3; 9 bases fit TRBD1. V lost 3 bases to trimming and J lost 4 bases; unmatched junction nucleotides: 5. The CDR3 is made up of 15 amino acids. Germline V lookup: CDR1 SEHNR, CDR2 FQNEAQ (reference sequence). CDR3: CASSFGGQGADTQYF. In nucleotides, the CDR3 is TGTGCCAGCAGCTTTGGGGGACAGGGCGCAGATACGCAGTATTTT.

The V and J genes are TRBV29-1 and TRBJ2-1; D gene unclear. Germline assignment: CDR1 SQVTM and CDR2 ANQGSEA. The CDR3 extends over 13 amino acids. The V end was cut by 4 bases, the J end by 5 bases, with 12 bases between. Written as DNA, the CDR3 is TGCAGCGTTGGAAGACCCACTAACAATGAGCAGTTCTTC. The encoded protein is CSVGRPTNNEQFF.

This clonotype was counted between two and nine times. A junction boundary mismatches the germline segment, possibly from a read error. The CDR3 bases are TGTGCCAGCAGGGACCAGGGTTTAGGGTCGAGGAATCACCCCCAGCATTTT. It translates to CASRDQGLGSRNHPQHF. The rearrangement links TRBV28 to TRBJ1-5; tentatively, D is TRBD1 (5 bases). The germline CDR1 and CDR2 sequences are MDHEN and SYDVKM. The CDR3 extends over 17 amino acids.

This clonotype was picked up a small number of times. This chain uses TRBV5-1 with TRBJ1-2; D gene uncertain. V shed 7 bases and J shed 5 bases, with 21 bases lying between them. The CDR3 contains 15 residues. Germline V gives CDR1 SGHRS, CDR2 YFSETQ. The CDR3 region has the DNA TGCGCCAGCCGCACGAAAATACAGAAATCATATGGCTACACCTTC. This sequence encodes CASRTKIQKSYGYTF. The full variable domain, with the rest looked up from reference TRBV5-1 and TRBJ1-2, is KAGVTQTPRYLIKTRGQQVTLSCSPISGHRSVSWYQQTPGQGLQFLFEYFSETQRNKGNFPGRFSGRQFSNSRSEMNVSTLELGDSALYLCASRTKIQKSYGYTFGSGTRLTVV.

The CDR3 reads CASHLRNEQFF. The CDR3, as DNA: TGTGCCAGCCATCTCCGCAATGAGCAGTTCTTC. The J gene is TRBJ2-1, the V gene TRBV6-5; D call uncertain. The CDR3 is made up of 11 amino acids. Trimming stripped 8 bases from V and 6 bases from J, with 8 bases between. Germline V gene lookup returns CDR1 MNHEY and CDR2 SVGAGI.

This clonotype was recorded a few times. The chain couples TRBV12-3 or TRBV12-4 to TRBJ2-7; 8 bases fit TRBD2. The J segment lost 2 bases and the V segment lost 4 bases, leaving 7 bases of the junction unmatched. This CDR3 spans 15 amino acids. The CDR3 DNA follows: TGTGCCAGCAGTTCTGGCGGGGGGCTTCCCTACGAGCAGTACTTC. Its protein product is CASSSGGGLPYEQYF.